This is a list of T cell receptor beta chains from one sample in a study of yellow fever vaccine responses in identical twins. Using its own MiXCR run on the RT-PCR reads, TCRdb lists one record per CDR3 protein. The table records roughly 3,800 distinct CDR3 sequences, roughly 89% of them present only once. The specimen was T cells from blood (PBMCs), unsorted or a sorted subset (not recorded which), collected before or after yellow fever vaccination (not recorded which). The receptor source for this set is a woman aged 18-29 years who received the yellow fever vaccine. CDR3s include the opening cysteine and the closing phenylalanine or tryptophan. Each record gives: V gene, D gene, clone size, J gene, CDR3 protein, CDR3 DNA. The D gene is left open where the match is weak. Not every row has a clone size; where given, it reads once, few, many or a size class.

TRBV5-4	.	.	TRBJ2-7	CASSSEQGREQYF	TGTGCCAGCAGCTCCGAACAGGGCCGCGAGCAGTACTTC
TRBV18	.	.	TRBJ2-5	CASSPYRQETQYF	TGTGCCAGCTCACCTTACAGACAAGAGACCCAGTACTTC
TRBV9	.	.	TRBJ2-7	CASAAGSSYEQYF	TGTGCCAGCGCGGCGGGGAGCTCCTACGAGCAGTACTTC
TRBV23-1	TRBD1	.	TRBJ1-4	CASFRDRVEEKLFF	TGCGCCAGCTTCCGGGACAGGGTAGAGGAAAAACTGTTTTTT
TRBV12-3/TRBV12-4	TRBD2	.	TRBJ2-7	CASSPQGLADEQYF	TGTGCCAGCAGTCCCCAGGGACTAGCTGACGAGCAGTACTTC
TRBV10-2	TRBD2	.	TRBJ2-1	CASSRLAGGNEQFF	TGCGCCAGCAGTCGACTAGCGGGAGGGAATGAGCAGTTCTTC
TRBV6-5	.	few	TRBJ1-1	CASSYSQVNTEAFF	TGTGCCAGCAGTTACTCGCAGGTGAACACTGAAGCTTTCTTT
TRBV18	.	.	TRBJ2-7	CASSPRTGFEQYF	TGTGCCAGCTCACCACGCACAGGTTTCGAGCAGTACTTC
TRBV19	.	.	TRBJ1-1	CASISRDGRWAEAFF	TGTGCCAGTATCTCCCGGGACGGACGGTGGGCTGAAGCTTTCTTT
TRBV7-3	TRBD2	.	TRBJ2-3	CASSLNPAGVFDTQYF	TGTGCCAGCAGCTTAAATCCAGCGGGGGTGTTCGATACGCAGTATTTT
TRBV20-1	TRBD1	few	TRBJ1-2	CSARHGQGVFGYTF	TGCAGTGCTAGACATGGACAGGGTGTGTTCGGCTACACCTTC